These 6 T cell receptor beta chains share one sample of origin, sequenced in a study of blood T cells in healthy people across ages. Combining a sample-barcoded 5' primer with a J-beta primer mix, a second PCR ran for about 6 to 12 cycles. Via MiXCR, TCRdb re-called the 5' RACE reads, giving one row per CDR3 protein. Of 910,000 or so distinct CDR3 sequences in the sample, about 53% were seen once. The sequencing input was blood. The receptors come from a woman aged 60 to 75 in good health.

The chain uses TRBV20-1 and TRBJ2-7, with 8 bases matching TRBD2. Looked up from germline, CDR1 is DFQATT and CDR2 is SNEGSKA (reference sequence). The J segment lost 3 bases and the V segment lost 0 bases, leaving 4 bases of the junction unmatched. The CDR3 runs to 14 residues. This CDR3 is CSARDGAGDYEQYF. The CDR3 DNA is TGCAGTGCTAGAGACGGAGCGGGGGACTACGAGCAGTACTTC.

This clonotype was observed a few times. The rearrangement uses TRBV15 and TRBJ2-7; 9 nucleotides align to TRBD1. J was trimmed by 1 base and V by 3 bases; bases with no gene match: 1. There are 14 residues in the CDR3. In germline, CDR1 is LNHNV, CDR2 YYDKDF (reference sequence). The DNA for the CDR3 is TGTGCCACCAGCAGCGACAGGGGGTCCTACGAGCAGTACTTC. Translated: CATSSDRGSYEQYF.

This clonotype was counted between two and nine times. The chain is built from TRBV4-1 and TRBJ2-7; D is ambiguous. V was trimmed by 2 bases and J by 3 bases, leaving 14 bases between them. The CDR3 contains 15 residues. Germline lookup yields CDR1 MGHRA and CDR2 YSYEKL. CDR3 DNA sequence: TGCGCCAGCAGCCAATTAAGTAGCCAGGACTACGAGCAGTACTTC. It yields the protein CASSQLSSQDYEQYF.

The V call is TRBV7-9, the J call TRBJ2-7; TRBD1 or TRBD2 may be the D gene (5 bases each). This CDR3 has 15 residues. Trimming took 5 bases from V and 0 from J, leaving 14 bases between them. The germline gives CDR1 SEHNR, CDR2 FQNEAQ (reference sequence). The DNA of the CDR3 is TGTGCCAGCAGCCGGTCCGGGACCTACTCCTACGAGCAGTACTTC. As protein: CASSRSGTYSYEQYF.

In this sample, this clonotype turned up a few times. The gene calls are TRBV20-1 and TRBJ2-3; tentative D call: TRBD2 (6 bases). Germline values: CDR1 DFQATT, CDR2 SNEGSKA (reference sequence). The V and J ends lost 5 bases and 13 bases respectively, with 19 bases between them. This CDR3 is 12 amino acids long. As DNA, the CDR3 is TGCAGTGCTCATCCGGGACTCCCAGTCGAGTATTTT. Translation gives CSAHPGLPVEYF.

CDR3 DNA sequence: TGTGCCAGCAGGGGGGACAGGGCAACTAATGAAAAACTGTTTTTT. Translating gives CASRGDRATNEKLFF. The chain links TRBV6-5 to TRBJ1-4; 9 nucleotides match TRBD1. The V gene's germline CDR1 is MNHEY and CDR2 SVGAGI. The CDR3 length is 15 residues. V was clipped by 6 bases and J by 0 bases; unmatched bases: 2.